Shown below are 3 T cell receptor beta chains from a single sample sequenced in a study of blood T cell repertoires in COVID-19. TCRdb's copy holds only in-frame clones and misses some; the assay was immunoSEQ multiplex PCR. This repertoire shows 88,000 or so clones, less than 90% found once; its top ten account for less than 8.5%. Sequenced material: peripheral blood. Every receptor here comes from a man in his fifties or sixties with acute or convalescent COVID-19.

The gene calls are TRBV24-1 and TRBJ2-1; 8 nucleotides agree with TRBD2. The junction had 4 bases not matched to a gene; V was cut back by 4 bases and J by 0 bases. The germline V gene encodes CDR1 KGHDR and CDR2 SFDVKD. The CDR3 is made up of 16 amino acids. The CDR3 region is CATSDGGGSSYNEQFF. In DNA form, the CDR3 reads TGTGCCACCAGTGACGGCGGGGGGAGCTCCTACAATGAGCAGTTCTTC.

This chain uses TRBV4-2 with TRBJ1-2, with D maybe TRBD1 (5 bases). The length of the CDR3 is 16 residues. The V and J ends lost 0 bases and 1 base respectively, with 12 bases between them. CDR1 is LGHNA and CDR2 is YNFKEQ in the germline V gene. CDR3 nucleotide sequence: TGTGCCAGCAGCCAAGATAAACAGGCGTTTAACTATGGCTACACCTTC. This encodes CASSQDKQAFNYGYTF.

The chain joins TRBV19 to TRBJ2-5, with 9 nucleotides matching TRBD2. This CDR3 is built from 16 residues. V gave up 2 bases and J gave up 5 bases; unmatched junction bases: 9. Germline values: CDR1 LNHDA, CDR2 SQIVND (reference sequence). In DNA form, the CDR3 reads TGTGCCAGTAGTATAACGGCTAGCGGGGCTCAGGAGACCCAGTACTTC. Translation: CASSITASGAQETQYF.